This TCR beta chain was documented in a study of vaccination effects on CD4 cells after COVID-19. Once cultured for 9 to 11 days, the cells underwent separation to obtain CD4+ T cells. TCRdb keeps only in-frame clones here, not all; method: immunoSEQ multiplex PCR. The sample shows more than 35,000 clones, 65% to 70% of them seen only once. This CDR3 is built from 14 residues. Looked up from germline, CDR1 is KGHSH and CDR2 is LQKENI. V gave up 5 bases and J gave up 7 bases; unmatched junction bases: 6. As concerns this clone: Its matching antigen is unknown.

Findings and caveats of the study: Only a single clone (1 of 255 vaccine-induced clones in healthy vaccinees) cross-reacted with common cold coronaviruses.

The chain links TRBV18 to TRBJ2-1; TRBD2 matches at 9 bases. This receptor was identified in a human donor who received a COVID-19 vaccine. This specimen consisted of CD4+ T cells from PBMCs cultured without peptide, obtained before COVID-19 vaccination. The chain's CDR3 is CASSSGTSSNEQFF. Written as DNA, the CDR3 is TGTGCCAGCTCATCAGGGACTAGCAGTAATGAGCAGTTCTTC.